These 18 T cell receptor beta chains were all obtained from the same sample, sequenced in a study of beta chain features in type 1 diabetes. No antigen has been identified for these receptors. Study-level findings and limits: There was a moderate but significant shortening of TCRB CDR3s in all four CD4+ subsets of Type 1 diabetes patients.

Expressed TCRB transcripts were sequenced because the entire RNA isolate underwent reverse transcription. Assay used: immunoSEQ multiplex PCR; TCRdb lists only in-frame clones, some missing. Of over 40,000 clones listed, roughly 70% are singletons. Sequenced sample: Tregs from blood. These TCRs come from a woman in her late teens or twenties with type 1 diabetes.

In this sample, this clone turned up a few times. This chain joins TRBV4-1 and TRBJ1-2; 7 bases map to TRBD1. V dropped 4 bases and J dropped 7; count of bases not matched to a gene: 6. The CDR3 is made up of 13 amino acids. Germline loops: CDR1 MGHRA, CDR2 YSYEKL. The CDR3, as DNA: TGCGCCAGCAGCCGCCCCGACAGGGTTGGCTACACCTTC. This codes for CASSRPDRVGYTF.

The gene calls are TRBV5-1 and TRBJ2-4; TRBD1 matches 10 bases. There are 15 residues in the CDR3. V shed 3 bases, J shed 6 bases, and the junction held 6 bases outside the gene matches. Per the germline V gene, CDR1 is SGHRS and CDR2 is YFSETQ. CDR3 loop: CASSSPGTGVNIQYF. As DNA, the CDR3 is TGCGCCAGCAGCTCTCCTGGGACAGGGGTAAACATTCAGTACTTC.

J is TRBJ2-3 and V is TRBV7-2; D may be TRBD2 (5 bases). This CDR3 is 11 amino acids long. Trimming left V 7 bases short and J 7 bases short, with 9 bases between. Germline V lookup: CDR1 SGHTA, CDR2 FQGNSA. The CDR3 region has the DNA TGTGCCAGCAAGGCTAGCTATACGCAGTATTTT. As protein: CASKASYTQYF.

This clone was counted only a few times. The CDR3 is CASSPSPGNEKLFF. The CDR3 bases are TGCGCCAGCAGCCCAAGCCCCGGTAATGAAAAACTGTTTTTT. V usage is TRBV4-3 and J usage is TRBJ1-4; D gene uncertain. The CDR3 runs 14 residues. Trimming stripped 4 bases from V and 4 bases from J, with 10 bases between. The germline V gene encodes CDR1 LGHNA and CDR2 YSLEER.

J is TRBJ2-6 and V is TRBV7-3; D might be TRBD1 (6 bases). The length of the CDR3 is 14 residues. Germline V lookup: CDR1 SGHTA, CDR2 FQGTGA. Trimming took 7 bases from V and 2 from J, leaving 9 bases between them. CDR3 sequence reads: CASTQGPGANVLTF. As DNA, the CDR3 is TGTGCCAGCACCCAGGGGCCTGGGGCCAACGTCCTGACTTTC.

This clone was observed a handful of times. The chain is built from TRBV13 and TRBJ2-5; D might be TRBD2 (5 bases). From germline, CDR1 is PRHDT and CDR2 FYEKMQ (reference sequence). Deletions cut 0 bases from V and 5 bases from J, with 10 bases between. The CDR3 contains 14 residues. CDR3 nucleotides: TGTGCCAGCAGCTTAGGACTAGAGGCGGAGACCCAGTACTTC. This codes for CASSLGLEAETQYF.

This clone was recorded a few times. The gene calls are TRBV18 and TRBJ1-3, with D possibly matching TRBD1 (5 bases). This CDR3 region has 15 residues. V was clipped by 5 bases and J by 0 bases, with 11 bases between them. Germline lookup yields CDR1 KGHSH and CDR2 LQKENI. CDR3 amino acids: CASSGTGDSGNTIYF. CDR3 DNA sequence: TGTGCCAGCTCAGGCACAGGCGACTCTGGAAACACCATATATTTT.

The chain combines TRBV14 with TRBJ1-2; D unclear. The CDR3 length is 13 residues. CDR1 and CDR2 (germline): SGHDN, FVKESK. Between the trimmed V and J ends, which lost 2 bases and 7 bases, there was a span of 11 bases. Here the CDR3 DNA reads TGTGCCAGCAGCCAAACCCATTCCGGTGGCTACACCTTC. Its translation: CASSQTHSGGYTF. Full variable domain (missing parts from reference TRBV14 and TRBJ1-2): EAGVTQFPSHSVIEKGQTVTLRCDPISGHDNLYWYRRVMGKEIKFLLHFVKESKQDESGMPNNRFLAERTGGTYSTLKVQPAELEDSGVYFCASSQTHSGGYTFGSGTRLTVV.

The V call is TRBV2, the J call TRBJ1-2; D may be TRBD1 (5 bases). There are 15 residues in the CDR3. Germline V lookup: CDR1 SNHLY, CDR2 FYNNEI. Trimming took off 6 bases at V and 2 bases at J, with 16 bases between the two ends. CDR3 bases: TGTGCCAGCAGGGGAGGGCAGGGCATCAACTATGGCTACACCTTC. Its translation: CASRGGQGINYGYTF. The variable domain in full, completed from reference TRBV2 and TRBJ1-2, reads EPEVTQTPSHQVTQMGQEVILRCVPISNHLYFYWYRQILGQKVEFLVSFYNNEISEKSEIFDDQFSVERPDGSNFTLKIRSTKLEDSAMYFCASRGGQGINYGYTFGSGTRLTVV.

The chain joins TRBV11-2 to TRBJ2-1, with TRBD1 identical over 8 bases. The length of the CDR3 is 14 residues. In germline, CDR1 is SGHAT, CDR2 FQNNGV. The junction had 6 bases not matched to a gene; V was cut back by 4 bases and J by 7 bases. The DNA for the CDR3 is TGTGCCAGCAGCTCACGACAGGGGAGGAATGAGCAGTTCTTC. Amino acid sequence: CASSSRQGRNEQFF.

This clone was counted a few times. J is TRBJ2-2 and V is TRBV7-8; TRBD1 aligns across 7 bases. With 5 bases clipped from V and 7 bases from J, the junction kept 7 bases outside the gene matches. CDR1 is SGHVS, CDR2 FQNEAQ, per germline. CDR3 size: 14 residues. The CDR3 spells CASSTLQGVGELFF. The DNA for the CDR3 is TGTGCCAGCAGCACCCTCCAGGGGGTCGGGGAGCTGTTTTTT.

This sequence joins TRBV11-1 and TRBJ2-5; 7 bases are a match to TRBD1. The trim removed 10 bases at V and 3 bases at J, leaving 11 bases unmatched. Germline CDR1 is SGHAT and CDR2 is FQDESV (reference sequence). The CDR3 sequence is 14 residues long. CDR3 in amino acids: CATSLGGQKETQYF. The CDR3 nucleotides read TGTGCCACGTCATTAGGGGGACAGAAAGAGACCCAGTACTTC.

This clone is medium-sized (0.01 to 0.1%). The junction departs from the called germline gene at one end, perhaps through a read error. The chain employs TRBV19 and TRBJ1-4; D is perhaps TRBD1 (5 bases). This CDR3 comprises 14 residues. In germline, CDR1 is LNHDA, CDR2 SQIVND (reference sequence). The CDR3 protein is CASSIASRGHPTAF. CDR3 DNA sequence: TGTGCCAGTAGTATAGCGTCGAGAGGACATCCGACGGCATTT.

This clone was recorded a few times. This chain links TRBV9 with TRBJ2-3; perhaps TRBD2 as D (6 bases). The CDR3 length is 14 residues. The ends were cut back, 4 bases at V and 0 bases at J, with 9 bases in the middle. Germline loops: CDR1 SGDLS, CDR2 YYNGEE. The CDR3 protein is CASSPGTSTDTQYF. The CDR3 bases are TGTGCCAGCAGCCCTGGGACTAGCACAGATACGCAGTATTTT.

V and J are TRBV7-2 and TRBJ1-2, with D perhaps matching TRBD1 (5 bases). Per the germline V gene, CDR1 is SGHTA and CDR2 is FQGNSA. V was cut by 1 base and J by 3 bases, with 6 bases left in between. CDR3 length equals 13 residues. CDR3 region: CASSLVTDYGYTF. The CDR3 DNA reads as TGTGCCAGCAGCTTAGTGACAGACTATGGCTACACCTTC.

The chain couples TRBV6-6 to TRBJ1-4; tentatively, D is TRBD1 (6 bases). Germline lookup yields CDR1 MNHNY and CDR2 SVGAGI (reference sequence). V was cut by 9 bases and J by 7 bases, with 12 bases left in between. The CDR3 spans 12 residues. The CDR3 reads CASSGRGEKLFF. CDR3 nucleotide sequence: TGTGCCAGTTCGGGCAGGGGTGAAAAACTGTTTTTT.

The CDR3: CASSYVAGTDTQYF. In nucleotides, the CDR3 is TGTGCCAGCAGTTACGTAGCGGGGACAGATACGCAGTATTTT. The chain employs TRBV7-9 and TRBJ2-3; 8 nucleotides agree with TRBD2. This CDR3 region has 14 residues. After removal of 6 bases from V and 3 bases from J, the junction contained 5 bases not matched to a gene. CDR1 is SEHNR and CDR2 is FQNEAQ in the germline V gene (reference sequence).

The chain is built from TRBV7-2 and TRBJ1-1; no clear D gene. Germline values: CDR1 SGHTA, CDR2 FQGNSA. V was clipped by 5 bases and J by 1 base, with 8 bases between them. This CDR3 is built from 13 residues. The CDR3 DNA reads as TGTGCCAGCAGCCTACGGGAGAACACTGAAGCTTTCTTT. Residues: CASSLRENTEAFF.